A selection of T cell receptor beta chains follows, all from one sample in a study of blood T cell repertoires in COVID-19. Data came from immunoSEQ multiplex PCR; TCRdb stores just in-frame clones and leaves some out. The sample carries about 190,000 clones, about 88% recorded once. The sequencing sample was made of peripheral blood. The source of these receptors is a woman aged 40 to 50 who had recovered from COVID-19. Both conserved end residues are part of each CDR3. The D gene is left open where the match is weak. Not all rows give a size; the values are once, few, many and, for expanded clones, a class.

.	.	TRBV6-1	TRBJ1-6	TGTGCCAGCAGTGAAGTGGGGGCTGGTTCACCCCTCCACTTT	CASSEVGAGSPLHF
TRBD2	.	TRBV7-9	TRBJ2-7	TGTGCCAGCAGCTTGAATCCGGTGTACAGCGGGAGAGTTGACGAGCAGTACTTC	CASSLNPVYSGRVDEQYF
.	once	TRBV7-2	TRBJ2-1	TGTGCCAGCAGCTTCCTCGGTAGCTTCGATGAGCAGTTCTTC	CASSFLGSFDEQFF
TRBD1	.	TRBV27	TRBJ2-1	TGTGCCAGCAGAGGGGACAGTTTCTACAATGAGCAGTTCTTC	CASRGDSFYNEQFF
TRBD1	few	TRBV5-4	TRBJ1-1	TGTGCCAGCAGCCCACCCGGACAGGGGGGCACTGAAGCTTTCTTT	CASSPPGQGGTEAFF
TRBD1	.	TRBV5-1	TRBJ2-7	TGCGCCAGCAGTCCCGGGACAGGGGGCCGGGAGCAGTACTTC	CASSPGTGGREQYF
TRBD2	.	TRBV11-2	TRBJ2-1	TGTGCCAGCAGCGGGGGACTAGCCCTCCCTCACAATGAGCAGTTCTTC	CASSGGLALPHNEQFF
.	.	TRBV7-9	TRBJ1-2	TGTGCCAGCAGCCTACAGGGAAACTATGGCTACACCTTC	CASSLQGNYGYTF
TRBD2	.	TRBV28	TRBJ2-1	TGTGCCAGCAGTTCGAGGAGCGGGAGGATGCAGAATGAGCAGTTCTTC	CASSSRSGRMQNEQFF
TRBD1	.	TRBV19	TRBJ2-2	TGTGCCAGTGGGACAGGCTCAGCCGGGGAGCTGTTTTTT	CASGTGSAGELFF
.	.	TRBV6-5	TRBJ2-7	TGTGCCAGCAGTTACCCAGGTTTGTCACACGAGCAGTACTTC	CASSYPGLSHEQYF
.	.	TRBV25-1	TRBJ2-7	TGTGCCAGCAGTGAATGGGGGACATTCCGCTACGAGCAGTACTTC	CASSEWGTFRYEQYF
TRBD1	.	TRBV19	TRBJ1-4	TGTGCCAGTAGCTTTGGACAGGCCCATGAAAAACTGTTTTTT	CASSFGQAHEKLFF
TRBD2	.	TRBV9	TRBJ2-1	TGTGCCAGCAGCGTAGAACTAGCGAATTACAATGAGCAGTTCTTC	CASSVELANYNEQFF
TRBD2	.	TRBV7-9	TRBJ2-7	TGTGCCAGCAGCTTAGTTAGCGGGAGGGTCAACGAGCAGTACTTC	CASSLVSGRVNEQYF
.	.	TRBV10-3	TRBJ2-7	TGTGCCATCAGTATGCAGGGGAAACCCAACGAGCAGTACTTC	CAISMQGKPNEQYF
.	once	TRBV7-9	TRBJ2-3	TGTGCCAGCACCGAGGGGGTAGCGGGAGATACGCAGTATTTT	CASTEGVAGDTQYF
.	.	TRBV21-1	TRBJ2-7	TGTGCCTGCGTCGGGACAGGGGACCACGAGCAGTACTTC	CACVGTGDHEQYF
.	.	TRBV28	TRBJ1-2	TGTGCCAGCAGTTTACGCCCCCGAGGCTATGGCTACACCTTC	CASSLRPRGYGYTF
TRBD1	.	TRBV28	TRBJ1-6	TGTGCCAGCAGTATTCGGACAGGCATTAATTCACCCCTCCACTTT	CASSIRTGINSPLHF
TRBD1	.	TRBV11-3	TRBJ2-2	TGTGCCAGCAGCCCCCGGGACAGGGGGCGAACCGGGGAGCTGTTTTTT	CASSPRDRGRTGELFF
TRBD1	once	TRBV28	TRBJ1-2	TGTGCCAGTCGCGCAGGGGGCTATGGCTACACCTTC	CASRAGGYGYTF
TRBD1	.	TRBV9	TRBJ2-2	TGTGCCAGCAGCGTAGCTACGGGCGGGCAGGGGGTGCGGACCGGGGAGCTGTTTTTT	CASSVATGGQGVRTGELFF
TRBD2	once	TRBV5-1	TRBJ2-6	TGCGCCAGCAGCCCTCGGGCGGGAGGGCCGTCTGGGGCCAACGTCCTGACTTTC	CASSPRAGGPSGANVLTF
TRBD1	.	TRBV7-3	TRBJ2-3	TGTGCCAGCAGCCAACAAGCCCCCGGGACAGGCTCCACAGATACGCAGTATTTT	CASSQQAPGTGSTDTQYF